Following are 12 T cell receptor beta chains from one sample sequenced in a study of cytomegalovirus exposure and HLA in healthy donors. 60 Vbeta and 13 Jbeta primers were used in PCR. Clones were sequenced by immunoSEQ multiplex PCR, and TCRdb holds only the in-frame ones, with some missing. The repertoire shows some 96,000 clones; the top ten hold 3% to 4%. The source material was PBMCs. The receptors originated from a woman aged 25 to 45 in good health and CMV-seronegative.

Here the CDR3 reads CASSQMGGRRNYGYTF. In nucleotides, the CDR3 is TGCGCCAGCAGCCAGATGGGAGGACGGCGAAACTATGGCTACACCTTC. The chain joins TRBV4-1 to TRBJ1-2; D is unresolved. The CDR3 is made up of 16 amino acids. Germline CDR1 MGHRA, CDR2 YSYEKL. Between the trimmed V and J ends, which lost 3 bases and 2 bases, there was a span of 16 bases.

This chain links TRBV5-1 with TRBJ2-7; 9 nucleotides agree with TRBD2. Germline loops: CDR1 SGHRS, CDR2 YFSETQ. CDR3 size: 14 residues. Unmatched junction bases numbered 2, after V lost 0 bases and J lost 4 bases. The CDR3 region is CASSLGLAEYEQYF. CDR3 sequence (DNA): TGCGCCAGCAGCTTGGGACTAGCGGAGTACGAGCAGTACTTC.

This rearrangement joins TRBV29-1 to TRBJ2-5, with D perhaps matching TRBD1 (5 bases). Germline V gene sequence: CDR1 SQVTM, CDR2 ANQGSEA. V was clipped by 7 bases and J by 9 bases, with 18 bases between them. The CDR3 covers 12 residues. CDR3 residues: CSASWGQGPQYF. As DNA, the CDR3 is TGCAGCGCCTCCTGGGGTCAGGGTCCCCAGTACTTC.

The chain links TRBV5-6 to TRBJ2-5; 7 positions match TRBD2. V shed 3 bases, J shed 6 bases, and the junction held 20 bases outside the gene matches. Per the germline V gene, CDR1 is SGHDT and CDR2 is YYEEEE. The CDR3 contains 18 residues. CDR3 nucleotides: TGTGCCAGCAGCTGCGATCCTGGGACTACTTGCCTCCAGAAGACCCAGTACTTC. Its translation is CASSCDPGTTCLQKTQYF. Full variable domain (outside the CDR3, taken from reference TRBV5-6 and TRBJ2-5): DAGVTQSPTHLIKTRGQQVTLRCSPKSGHDTVSWYQQALGQGPQFIFQYYEEEERQRGNFPDRFSGHQFPNYSSELNVNALLLGDSALYLCASSCDPGTTCLQKTQYFGPGTRLLVL.

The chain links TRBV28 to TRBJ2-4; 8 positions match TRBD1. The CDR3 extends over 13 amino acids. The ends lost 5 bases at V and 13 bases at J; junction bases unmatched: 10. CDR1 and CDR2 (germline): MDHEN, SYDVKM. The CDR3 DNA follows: TGTGCCAGCAGTCACCCCCCGGGACAGGCCCAGTACTTC. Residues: CASSHPPGQAQYF.

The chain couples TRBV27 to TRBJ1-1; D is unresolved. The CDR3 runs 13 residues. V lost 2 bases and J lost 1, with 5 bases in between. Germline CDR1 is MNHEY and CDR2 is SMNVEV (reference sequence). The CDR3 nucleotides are TGTGCCAGCAGTTTAGGAGCGAACACTGAAGCTTTCTTT. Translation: CASSLGANTEAFF.

The CDR3 spells CASSLDRVDYGYTF. The CDR3 region has the DNA TGTGCCAGCAGCTTGGACAGGGTGGACTATGGCTACACCTTC. The chain carries TRBV5-6 and TRBJ1-2; TRBD1 might be the D (6 bases). This CDR3 contains 14 residues. The V gene lost 0 bases and the J gene lost 3 bases, with 9 bases spanning the gap. CDR1 and CDR2 (germline): SGHDT, YYEEEE.

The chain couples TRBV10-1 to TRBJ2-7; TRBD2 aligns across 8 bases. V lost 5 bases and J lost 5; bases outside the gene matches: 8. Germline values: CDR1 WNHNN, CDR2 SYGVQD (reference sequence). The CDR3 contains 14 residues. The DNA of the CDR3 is TGCGCCAGCAGTACCGGGACTAGTCTCGACGAGCAGTACTTC. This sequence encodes CASSTGTSLDEQYF.

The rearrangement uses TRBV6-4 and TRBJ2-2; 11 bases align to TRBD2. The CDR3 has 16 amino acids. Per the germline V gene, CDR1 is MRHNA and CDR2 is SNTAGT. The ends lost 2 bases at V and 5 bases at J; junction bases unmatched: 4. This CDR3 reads CASSDTLAGDTGELFF. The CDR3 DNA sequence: TGTGCCAGCAGTGACACACTAGCGGGAGATACCGGGGAGCTGTTTTTT.

The CDR3 spells CASSSWGQGVAFF. The DNA of the CDR3 is TGTGCCAGCAGCTCCTGGGGACAGGGGGTAGCTTTCTTT. The chain recombines TRBV28 with TRBJ1-1; 11 bases fit TRBD1. The CDR3 covers 13 residues. V was clipped by 6 bases and J by 10 bases; unmatched bases: 7. Per germline, CDR1 MDHEN and CDR2 SYDVKM.

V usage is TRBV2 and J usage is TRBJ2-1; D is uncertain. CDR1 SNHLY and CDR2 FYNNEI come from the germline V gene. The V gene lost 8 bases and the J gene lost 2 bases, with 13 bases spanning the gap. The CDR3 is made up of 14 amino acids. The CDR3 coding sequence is TGTGCCAGCGCCCCGACTGAGACCTACAATGAGCAGTTCTTC. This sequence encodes CASAPTETYNEQFF.

The CDR3 DNA follows: TGTGCCAGCAACCTCGACAGCAACTCTGGAAACACCATATATTTT. It encodes CASNLDSNSGNTIYF. The gene calls are TRBV6-1 and TRBJ1-3; perhaps TRBD1 as D (5 bases). Deletions cut 7 bases from V and 0 bases from J, with 13 bases between. CDR3 size: 15 residues. Germline-derived CDR1 and CDR2 are MNHNS and SASEGT.